The rows below give T cell receptor beta chains drawn from one sample of a study of blood T cell repertoires in COVID-19. Repertoires were generated with immunoSEQ multiplex PCR, while TCRdb's copy carries only in-frame clones and drops some. The data show over 110,000 clones, 84% seen once. Sequencing was performed on PBMCs or T cells enriched from blood (not recorded which). Every receptor here comes from a man in his forties or fifties in a cohort exposed to, infected with or recovered from COVID-19 (not recorded which). Each CDR3 is given with its conserved first and last residue. The order of the fields is D gene, clone size, V gene, J gene, CDR3 length, CDR3 protein, CDR3 DNA. The D gene is left open where the match is weak. Clone size, where shown, is once, few, many, or a class for clones that have expanded.

>.|.|TRBV25-1|TRBJ1-3|10
CASKPNTIYF
TGTGCCAGCAAGCCAAACACCATATATTTT
>.|.|TRBV12-3/TRBV12-4|TRBJ2-5|12
CASSLTRETQYF
TGTGCCAGCAGTTTGACTCGGGAGACCCAGTACTTC
>TRBD1|.|TRBV30|TRBJ1-5|16
CAWSAPGTVSNQPQHF
TGTGCCTGGAGCGCTCCCGGGACAGTTAGCAATCAGCCCCAGCATTTT
>TRBD2|.|TRBV11-3|TRBJ2-5|15
CASSLGAGDAETQYF
TGTGCCAGCAGCTTAGGTGCGGGAGACGCAGAGACCCAGTACTTC
>.|.|TRBV27|TRBJ1-3|13
CASSLAGGNTIYF
TGTGCCAGCAGTTTGGCGGGGGGGAACACCATATATTTT
>.|.|TRBV29-1|TRBJ2-1|13
CSVEDFPDNEQFF
TGCAGCGTTGAAGATTTCCCAGACAATGAGCAGTTCTTC
>.|few|TRBV12-3/TRBV12-4|TRBJ1-2|12
CASRQGSHGYTF
TGTGCCAGCAGGCAGGGGTCCCATGGCTACACCTTC
>TRBD1|once|TRBV7-4|TRBJ1-1|19
CASSLGGRDRAGENTEAFF
TGTGCCAGCAGCTTAGGGGGCCGAGACAGGGCCGGGGAGAACACTGAAGCTTTCTTT
>TRBD1|.|TRBV9|TRBJ1-1|14
CASSPGQGVTEAFF
TGTGCCAGCAGCCCCGGACAGGGGGTGACTGAAGCTTTCTTT
>TRBD2|few|TRBV11-2|TRBJ2-4|16
CASSSFSGGAKNIQYF
TGTGCCAGCAGCAGTTTTAGCGGGGGTGCCAAAAACATTCAGTACTTC
>TRBD2|.|TRBV6-1|TRBJ2-1|17
CASSEGRASGSFNEQFF
TGTGCCAGCAGTGAAGGTCGGGCTAGCGGGAGTTTCAATGAGCAGTTCTTC
>TRBD2|.|TRBV2|TRBJ2-7|15
CASSTRTSGTDEQYF
TGTGCCAGCAGTACAAGGACTAGCGGAACCGACGAGCAGTACTTC
>.|.|TRBV9|TRBJ1-2|14
CASSVGQTNYGYTF
TGTGCCAGCAGCGTAGGGCAGACTAACTATGGCTACACCTTC
>.|.|TRBV5-1|TRBJ2-2|14
CASSIQGTTGELFF
TGCGCCAGCAGCATACAGGGTACCACCGGGGAGCTGTTTTTT
>.|.|TRBV30|TRBJ1-4|11
CAWSRSEKLFF
TGTGCCTGGAGTAGGAGTGAAAAACTGTTTTTT
>.|.|TRBV18|TRBJ1-1|15
CASSRATNANTEAFF
TGTGCCAGCTCACGGGCGACAAATGCGAACACTGAAGCTTTCTTT
>TRBD1|.|TRBV6-5|TRBJ1-1|12
CASSPTGAEAFF
TGTGCCAGCAGCCCGACAGGGGCCGAAGCTTTCTTT
>.|.|TRBV5-1|TRBJ2-3|14
CASSLPRGTDTQYF
TGCGCCAGCAGCCTACCTCGGGGCACAGATACGCAGTATTTT
>.|.|TRBV18|TRBJ1-3|15
CASSSPRGSGNTIYF
TGTGCCAGCTCATCGCCCAGGGGCTCCGGAAACACCATATATTTT
>.|.|TRBV19|TRBJ1-4|14
CATSGGGTNEKLFF
TGTGCCACCTCGGGGGGAGGAACTAATGAAAAACTGTTTTTT
>.|.|TRBV7-9|TRBJ2-3|13
CASSPQSADTQYF
TGTGCCAGCAGCCCCCAGAGCGCAGATACGCAGTATTTT
>TRBD1|.|TRBV7-8|TRBJ1-5|14
CASSLGQGNQPQHF
TGTGCCAGCAGCTTGGGACAGGGTAATCAGCCCCAGCATTTT
>TRBD1|once|TRBV6-1|TRBJ2-7|17
CASSAFQPGTAHDEQYF
TGTGCCAGCAGTGCCTTTCAACCCGGGACAGCGCACGACGAGCAGTACTTC
>TRBD1|few|TRBV9|TRBJ1-3|15
CASSEFGTVGNTIYF
TGTGCCAGCAGCGAATTCGGGACAGTTGGAAACACCATATATTTT
>.|.|TRBV2|TRBJ2-3|14
CASSDSRRTDTQYF
TGTGCCAGCAGTGATTCGCGGCGCACAGATACGCAGTATTTT
>.|few|TRBV2|TRBJ2-7|16
CASVEAGGTGLYEQYF
TGTGCCAGCGTGGAGGCCGGGGGGACAGGCCTCTACGAGCAGTACTTC
>TRBD1|.|TRBV2|TRBJ1-2|15
CASTMTGLANYGYTF
TGTGCCAGCACTATGACAGGGCTTGCTAACTATGGCTACACCTTC
>.|.|TRBV7-2|TRBJ1-4|13
CASRQDRAEKLFF
TGTGCCAGCAGGCAAGACAGAGCTGAAAAACTGTTTTTT
>.|.|TRBV30|TRBJ2-3|14
CAWSFSGFTDTQYF
TGTGCCTGGTCCTTTAGCGGTTTCACAGATACGCAGTATTTT
>.|.|TRBV9|TRBJ2-7|15
CASSVGSGDTYEQYF
TGTGCCAGCAGCGTAGGTTCGGGAGACACCTACGAGCAGTACTTC
>.|.|TRBV6-5|TRBJ2-6|14
CASSLGVGANVLTF
TGTGCCAGCAGTCTAGGGGTCGGGGCCAACGTCCTGACTTTC
>.|.|TRBV10-3|TRBJ1-3|16
CAISESPTNSGNTIYF
TGTGCCATCAGTGAGTCGCCGACAAACTCTGGAAACACCATATATTTT
>TRBD1|.|TRBV19|TRBJ1-2|14
CASSIQGEYYGYTF
TGTGCCAGTAGTATCCAGGGGGAGTACTATGGCTACACCTTC
>TRBD2|.|TRBV6-5|TRBJ2-1|14
CASSSGLVGNEQFF
TGTGCCAGCAGCTCGGGACTAGTTGGGAATGAGCAGTTCTTC
>TRBD2|.|TRBV4-2|TRBJ2-7|16
CASSQEGTSGPYEQYF
TGTGCCAGCAGCCAAGAGGGGACTAGCGGACCCTACGAGCAGTACTTC
>.|.|TRBV30|TRBJ2-2|15
CAWSSGLSNTGELFF
TGTGCCTGGTCCTCGGGACTGTCTAACACCGGGGAGCTGTTTTTT
>.|.|TRBV5-4|TRBJ1-5|14
CASSLGGGNQPQHF
TGTGCCAGCAGCTTAGGCGGGGGCAATCAGCCCCAGCATTTT
>.|.|TRBV30|TRBJ1-2|15
CAWSVWRGKDYGYTF
TGTGCCTGGAGTGTATGGAGAGGGAAGGACTATGGCTACACCTTC
>.|.|TRBV27|TRBJ2-3|16
CASRKWGSTGADTQYF
TGTGCCAGCAGGAAATGGGGCTCGACTGGGGCAGATACGCAGTATTTT
>TRBD2|.|TRBV19|TRBJ2-7|15
CASSRSWSGSHEQYF
TGTGCCAGTAGTAGGTCTTGGAGCGGGAGCCACGAGCAGTACTTC
>.|once|TRBV24-1|TRBJ2-1|16
CATCPKQGWVFDEQFF
TGTGCCACCTGCCCAAAACAGGGTTGGGTTTTCGATGAGCAGTTCTTC
>.|.|TRBV9|TRBJ2-1|15
CASSVLDFSYNEQFF
TGTGCCAGCAGCGTACTGGACTTCTCCTACAATGAGCAGTTCTTC
>.|.|TRBV7-9|TRBJ1-2|14
CASSLGAGSHGYTF
TGTGCCAGCAGCTTAGGGGCGGGTTCGCATGGCTACACCTTC
>.|once|TRBV5-3|TRBJ1-5|16
CARSLLTGDSNQPQHF
TGTGCCAGAAGCTTATTGACGGGTGATAGCAATCAGCCCCAGCATTTT
>TRBD1|.|TRBV10-3|TRBJ1-4|12
CAIRAGGEKLFF
TGTGCCATCAGGGCAGGGGGTGAAAAACTGTTTTTT
>.|.|TRBV29-1|TRBJ1-4|12
CSVAGQSEKLFF
TGCAGCGTTGCGGGACAAAGTGAAAAACTGTTTTTT
>TRBD1|.|TRBV16|TRBJ2-3|17
CASSQFSDRLIADTQYF
TGTGCCAGCAGCCAATTTTCGGACAGGTTAATCGCAGATACGCAGTATTTT
>.|.|TRBV7-3|TRBJ1-1|15
CASSSDGSRNTEAFF
TGTGCCAGCAGCAGTGACGGGTCCCGGAACACTGAAGCTTTCTTT
>TRBD1|.|TRBV5-1|TRBJ1-3|15
CASSLGDRGGNTIYF
TGCGCCAGCAGCTTGGGGGACAGGGGCGGAAACACCATATATTTT
>.|.|TRBV6-5|TRBJ1-2|12
CASTPGGLGYTF
TGTGCCAGCACCCCGGGAGGGCTTGGCTACACCTTC
>.|once|TRBV10-3|TRBJ2-1|12
CAISAPGGEQFF
TGTGCCATCAGCGCGCCCGGCGGTGAGCAGTTCTTC
>.|.|TRBV5-1|TRBJ2-3|16
CASSRAAGETTDTQYF
TGCGCCAGCAGTAGGGCCGCCGGGGAGACCACAGATACGCAGTATTTT
>TRBD1|.|TRBV19|TRBJ1-4|14
CASSVHRGDEKLFF
TGTGCCAGTAGTGTGCACAGGGGGGATGAAAAACTGTTTTTT
>.|.|TRBV13|TRBJ1-1|11
CASSPQGAAFF
TGTGCCAGCAGCCCACAGGGTGCCGCTTTCTTT
>.|once|TRBV7-9|TRBJ1-4|14
CASSLFSGAEKLFF
TGTGCCAGCAGCTTATTCTCGGGTGCCGAAAAACTGTTTTTT
>TRBD2|.|TRBV19|TRBJ2-3|15
CASRVAGASTDTQYF
TGTGCCAGTAGGGTAGCGGGGGCAAGCACAGATACGCAGTATTTT
>TRBD2|.|TRBV28|TRBJ2-7|14
CASTPRSGTWEQYF
TGTGCCAGCACTCCTCGCAGCGGGACTTGGGAGCAGTACTTC
>TRBD1|.|TRBV27|TRBJ2-7|13
CASGLGTDYEQYF
TGTGCCAGCGGGCTAGGGACAGACTACGAGCAGTACTTC
>.|.|TRBV2|TRBJ1-3|13
CASSLGLGNTIYF
TGTGCCAGCAGCCTTGGGCTGGGAAACACCATATATTTT
>.|.|TRBV28|TRBJ1-5|12
CASRPRRGAQHF
TGTGCCAGCAGACCACGACGGGGTGCCCAGCATTTT